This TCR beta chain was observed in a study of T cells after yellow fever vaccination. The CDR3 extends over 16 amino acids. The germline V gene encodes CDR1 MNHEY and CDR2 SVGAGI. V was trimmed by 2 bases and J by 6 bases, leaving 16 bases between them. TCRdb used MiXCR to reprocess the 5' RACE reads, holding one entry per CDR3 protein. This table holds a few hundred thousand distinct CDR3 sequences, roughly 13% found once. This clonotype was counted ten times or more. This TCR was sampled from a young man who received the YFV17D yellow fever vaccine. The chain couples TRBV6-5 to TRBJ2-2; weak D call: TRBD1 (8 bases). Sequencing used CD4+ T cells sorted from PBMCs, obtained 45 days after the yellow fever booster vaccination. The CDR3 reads CASSYPRQGRAGELFF. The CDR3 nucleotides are TGTGCCAGCAGTTACCCCAGACAGGGGAGGGCCGGGGAGCTGTTTTTT.